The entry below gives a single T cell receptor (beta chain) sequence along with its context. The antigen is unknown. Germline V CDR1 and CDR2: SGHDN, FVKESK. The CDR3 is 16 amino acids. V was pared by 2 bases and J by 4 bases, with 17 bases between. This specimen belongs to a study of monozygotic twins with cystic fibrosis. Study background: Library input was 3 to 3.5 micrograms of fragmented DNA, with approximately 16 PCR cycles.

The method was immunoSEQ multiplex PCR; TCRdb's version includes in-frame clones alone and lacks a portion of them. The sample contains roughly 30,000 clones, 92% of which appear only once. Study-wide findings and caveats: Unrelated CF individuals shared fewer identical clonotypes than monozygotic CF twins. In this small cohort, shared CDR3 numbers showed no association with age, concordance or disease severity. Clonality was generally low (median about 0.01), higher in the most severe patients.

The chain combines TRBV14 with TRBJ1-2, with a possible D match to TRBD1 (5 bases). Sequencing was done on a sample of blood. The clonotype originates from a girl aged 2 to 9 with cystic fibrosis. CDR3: CASSQYSGANPYGYTF. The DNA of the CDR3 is TGTGCCAGCAGCCAATACAGCGGGGCGAACCCCTATGGCTACACCTTC.